Each of the 16 T cell receptor beta chains below was sequenced from the same sample in a study of identical twins. TCRdb processed the 5' RACE reads anew with MiXCR; each CDR3 protein has one entry. The table shows hundreds of thousands of distinct CDR3 sequences, with more than 6.5% occurring only once. These data were also filed under a second study, of yellow fever vaccine responses in identical twins.

The sample was PBMCs. Receptors were obtained from a woman between 18 and 29 years old in good health.

This clonotype was observed at least ten times. V gene TRBV4-2 combines with J gene TRBJ2-1; TRBD2 might be the D (7 bases). V gave up 2 bases and J gave up 6 bases, with 20 bases separating them. CDR1 and CDR2 from the germline V gene are LGHNA and YNFKEQ. CDR3 size: 17 residues. The CDR3 protein is CASSQPPWGGGPNEQFF. CDR3 nucleotide sequence: TGTGCCAGCAGCCAACCCCCGTGGGGGGGCGGTCCCAATGAGCAGTTCTTC.

The chain joins TRBV7-6 to TRBJ2-7; D is uncertain. Germline V gives CDR1 SGHVS, CDR2 FNYEAQ. Trimming left V 5 bases short and J 5 bases short, with 10 bases between. The CDR3 loop spans 12 amino acids. CDR3 sequence (DNA): TGTGCCAGCAGCCACCGAGAGGACGAGCAGTACTTC. It yields the protein CASSHREDEQYF. Combining the CDR3 with reference TRBV7-6 and TRBJ2-7 gives the whole variable domain GAGVSQSPRYKVTKRGQDVALRCDPISGHVSLYWYRQALGQGPEFLTYFNYEAQQDKSGLPNDRFSAERPEGSISTLTIQRTEQRDSAMYRCASSHREDEQYFGPGTRLTVT.

The table lists this clonotype with a few counts. The V and J genes are TRBV7-9 and TRBJ2-2; D unresolved. CDR3 length equals 14 residues. V dropped 1 base and J dropped 3 bases, with 6 bases sitting between them. Looked up from germline, CDR1 is SEHNR and CDR2 is FQNEAQ (reference sequence). Here the CDR3 DNA reads TGTGCCAGCAGCTTAGGGATTGACACCGGGGAGCTGTTTTTT. As protein: CASSLGIDTGELFF. Full variable domain (missing parts from reference TRBV7-9 and TRBJ2-2): DTGVSQNPRHKITKRGQNVTFRCDPISEHNRLYWYRQTLGQGPEFLTYFQNEAQLEKSRLLSDRFSAERPKGSFSTLEIQRTEQGDSAMYLCASSLGIDTGELFFGEGSRLTVL.

The chain couples TRBV7-6 to TRBJ2-1; 8 positions agree with TRBD2. Losses at the gene ends were 4 bases for V and 5 bases for J; bases not matched to a gene: 7. Germline V gene sequence: CDR1 SGHVS, CDR2 FNYEAQ. The CDR3 has 15 amino acids. The CDR3 sequence: CASSSTAGAHNEQFF. CDR3 sequence (DNA): TGTGCCAGCAGCTCAACAGCGGGAGCCCACAATGAGCAGTTCTTC.

In its sample, this clonotype was seen a few times. This chain joins TRBV27 and TRBJ2-3, with D possibly called TRBD1 or TRBD2 (5 bases each). The CDR3 is 14 residues long. CDR1 and CDR2 (germline): MNHEY, SMNVEV (reference sequence). The V end was cut by 5 bases, the J end by 4 bases, with 13 bases between. This CDR3 is CASSPRGAADTQYF. The CDR3 DNA is TGTGCCAGCAGTCCTAGAGGGGCTGCAGATACGCAGTATTTT.

Ten or more counts support this clonotype. The rearrangement joins TRBV25-1 to TRBJ1-2; no firm D call. Germline values: CDR1 MGHDK, CDR2 SYGVNS. Trimming cost V 4 bases and J 5 bases, with 5 bases left between them. There are 11 residues in the CDR3. This chain's CDR3 is CASSVGYGYTF. For the CDR3, the DNA is TGTGCCAGCAGTGTAGGTTATGGCTACACCTTC.

Ten or more counts support this clonotype. The chain joins TRBV20-1 to TRBJ2-2, with D possibly TRBD2 on 7 matching bases. Between the trimmed V and J ends, which lost 1 base and 3 bases, there was a span of 12 bases. The CDR3 is 15 amino acids. Germline lookup yields CDR1 DFQATT and CDR2 SNEGSKA (reference sequence). CDR3 residues: CSARVGGRDTGELFF. In nucleotides, the CDR3 is TGCAGTGCTAGAGTCGGGGGGCGCGACACCGGGGAGCTGTTTTTT.

The rearrangement uses TRBV3-1 and TRBJ2-7, with TRBD2 identical over 8 bases. CDR1 LGHDT and CDR2 YNNKEL come from the germline V gene (reference sequence). With 1 base clipped from V and 5 bases from J, the junction kept 10 bases outside the gene matches. The CDR3 has 16 amino acids. The CDR3 sequence: CASSQGLGLAPHEQYF. The CDR3 DNA reads TGTGCCAGCAGCCAAGGACTAGGACTAGCCCCTCACGAGCAGTACTTC.

This clonotype was recorded a few times. V is TRBV20-1 and J is TRBJ2-7; TRBD2 matches at 9 bases. This CDR3 contains 18 residues. Looked up from germline, CDR1 is DFQATT and CDR2 is SNEGSKA (reference sequence). The J segment lost 2 bases and the V segment lost 1 base, leaving 15 bases of the junction unmatched. CDR3 DNA: TGCAGTGCTAGAGTTCCTCTCATGACTAGCGGCAGAACCTACGAGCAGTACTTC. This codes for CSARVPLMTSGRTYEQYF.

The chain employs TRBV2 and TRBJ2-7; D perhaps matches TRBD2 (5 bases). The ends were cut back, 6 bases at V and 5 bases at J, with 14 bases in the middle. CDR1 and CDR2 from the germline V gene are SNHLY and FYNNEI. This CDR3 has 13 residues. Written as DNA, the CDR3 is TGTGCCAGCAGGGCTGTAGTGGAGGACGAGCAGTACTTC. Translation gives CASRAVVEDEQYF.

CDR3 coding DNA: TGTGCCAGCAGCTTTCGAACCGGGGGGAGTTATACGCAGTATTTT. Encoded protein: CASSFRTGGSYTQYF. This sequence joins TRBV7-2 and TRBJ2-3; 7 nucleotides agree with TRBD2. This CDR3 region has 15 residues. The germline CDR1 and CDR2 sequences are SGHTA and FQGNSA. J was trimmed by 7 bases and V by 3 bases; bases with no gene match: 10.

This clonotype occurred a few times. The chain uses TRBV2 and TRBJ2-1; 12 bases match TRBD2. The germline CDR1 and CDR2 sequences are SNHLY and FYNNEI. Losses at the gene ends were 7 bases for V and 7 bases for J; bases not matched to a gene: 5. The CDR3 covers 14 residues. The CDR3 region has the DNA TGTGCCAGCAAAACTAGCGGGGGGCAGAATGAGCAGTTCTTC. Amino acid sequence: CASKTSGGQNEQFF.

The chain uses TRBV25-1 and TRBJ1-1; D ambiguous. The V and J ends lost 3 bases and 6 bases respectively, with 14 bases between them. Germline-derived CDR1 and CDR2 are MGHDK and SYGVNS. The CDR3 covers 14 residues. CDR3 bases: TGTGCCAGCAGTGATATTACACTTACCGCTGAAGCTTTCTTT. Protein sequence: CASSDITLTAEAFF.

In its sample, this clonotype was seen many times. This sequence joins TRBV5-1 and TRBJ2-3; the match to TRBD2 covers 9 bases. Germline CDR1 and CDR2: SGHRS and YFSETQ. The CDR3 totals 15 residues. J lost 2 bases, V lost 6 bases, and 7 bases had no gene match. DNA of the CDR3: TGCGCCAGCACAGTAGCGGGGGCCCACACAGATACGCAGTATTTT. Its protein product is CASTVAGAHTDTQYF.

The J gene is TRBJ1-1, the V gene TRBV9; 11 bases line up with TRBD1. The J segment lost 2 bases and the V segment lost 4 bases, leaving 13 bases of the junction unmatched. Germline V CDR1 and CDR2: SGDLS, YYNGEE. The CDR3 is 18 amino acids. CDR3 sequence (DNA): TGTGCCAGCAGCCCTCGGACAGGGGGCGCCCCCTTAAACACTGAAGCTTTCTTT. This codes for CASSPRTGGAPLNTEAFF.

This chain links TRBV5-1 with TRBJ2-1, with 11 bases aligning to TRBD2. Germline trimming cut 6 bases from V and 5 bases from J; bases unmatched to any gene: 7. Germline values: CDR1 SGHRS, CDR2 YFSETQ. CDR3 size: 15 residues. The CDR3 here is CASIAGGPIHNEQFF. The CDR3, as DNA: TGCGCCAGCATAGCGGGAGGGCCGATCCACAATGAGCAGTTCTTC. Filled out from reference TRBV5-1 and TRBJ2-1, the complete variable domain reads KAGVTQTPRYLIKTRGQQVTLSCSPISGHRSVSWYQQTPGQGLQFLFEYFSETQRNKGNFPGRFSGRQFSNSRSEMNVSTLELGDSALYLCASIAGGPIHNEQFFGPGTRLTVL.